The table lists the clone carrying this T cell receptor (beta chain) with a few counts. Its antigen is still unknown. TCRdb independently ran MiXCR on the 5' RACE reads; one entry per CDR3 protein. Among 100,000 or so distinct CDR3 sequences listed, approximately 10% were seen once. This entry comes from a study of T-cell memory formation after mild COVID-19. General observations from the study: There was no confirmation that second-wave clones peaking on day 37 were SARS-CoV-2 specific.

CDR1 LNHDA and CDR2 SQIVND come from the germline V gene (reference sequence). The V end was cut by 5 bases, the J end by 1 base, with 14 bases between. There are 15 residues in the CDR3. The receptor was derived from a man younger than 35 who had mild COVID-19 (a few samples of this study predate the infection). Cell type and time point are not known. The sequenced sample consisted of PBMCs or a T cell subset sorted from them (not recorded which). The chain employs TRBV19 and TRBJ1-1, with D maybe TRBD1 (5 bases). The CDR3 DNA reads as TGTGCCAGTAGTTTTCCAGGGAGCGGGAACACTGAAGCTTTCTTT. Translating gives CASSFPGSGNTEAFF.